The rows below give T cell receptor beta chains drawn from one sample of a study of control samples from healthy donors and cancer patients. Here immunoSEQ multiplex PCR was the method, and the copy in TCRdb shows in-frame clones only, minus some. The sample carries over 120,000 clones, more than 90% recorded once. The material sequenced was blood. Source of these receptors: a man aged 25 to 45 in good health. The CDR3 runs from the conserved cysteine through the conserved F or W. D genes are given only for firm matches.

V gene: TRBV7-9
D gene: .
CDR3 protein: CASSRGSVNEQFF

V gene: TRBV6-5
D gene: TRBD1
CDR3 protein: CASRVTGENSPLHF

V gene: TRBV27
D gene: .
CDR3 protein: CASSFGSGANVLTF

V gene: TRBV6-2/TRBV6-3
D gene: .
CDR3 protein: CASSPGGTDTQYF

V gene: TRBV14
D gene: TRBD1
CDR3 protein: CASSQRMTGGIYEQYF

V gene: TRBV27
D gene: .
CDR3 protein: CASSDTTNLWGNQPQHF

V gene: TRBV28
D gene: .
CDR3 protein: CASRLRRITNEKLFF

V gene: TRBV5-4
D gene: .
CDR3 protein: CASSLLRGLIGDEQYF

V gene: TRBV28
D gene: .
CDR3 protein: CACSGGFPLNYGYTF

V gene: TRBV27
D gene: TRBD2
CDR3 protein: CASSIVLAGLTTQYF

V gene: TRBV9
D gene: .
CDR3 protein: CASSPAESYGYTF

V gene: TRBV2
D gene: .
CDR3 protein: CASSEDRGRGAAQYF

V gene: TRBV9
D gene: .
CDR3 protein: CASSVQGTSSYEQYF

V gene: TRBV10-1
D gene: .
CDR3 protein: CANSQGQITYEQYF

V gene: TRBV6-5
D gene: TRBD1
CDR3 protein: CASSNPGTGNYGYTF

V gene: TRBV9
D gene: .
CDR3 protein: CASSVGIGYEQYF

V gene: TRBV15
D gene: .
CDR3 protein: CATNSQESGYTF

V gene: TRBV5-1
D gene: .
CDR3 protein: CASSLDTSYGYTF

V gene: TRBV7-3
D gene: .
CDR3 protein: CASSLSLSGPDTQYF

V gene: TRBV12-3/TRBV12-4
D gene: .
CDR3 protein: CASSSRTGELFF